This passage covers 16 T cell receptor beta chains from one sample sequenced in a study of blood T cell repertoires in COVID-19. Profiled with immunoSEQ multiplex PCR; TCRdb holds only in-frame clones, not every one. This table holds roughly 200,000 clones, 80% to 90% found once. Sequencing input: PBMCs or T cells enriched from blood (not recorded which). Receptors were obtained from a man aged 40-55 years who had recovered from COVID-19.

The rearrangement uses TRBV10-3 and TRBJ2-1, with 9 positions matching TRBD2. Germline V gives CDR1 ENHRY, CDR2 SYGVKD. The J segment lost 5 bases and the V segment lost 10 bases, leaving 6 bases of the junction unmatched. This CDR3 has 13 amino acids. CDR3 residues: CATLGLANNEQFF. The CDR3 DNA is TGTGCCACCTTAGGACTAGCGAACAATGAGCAGTTCTTC.

This clone was picked up a small number of times. This rearrangement joins TRBV7-8 to TRBJ1-5, with D possibly being TRBD1 (5 bases). Trimming pared 1 base from V and 6 bases from J, leaving 13 bases between. The CDR3 has 15 amino acids. Germline values: CDR1 SGHVS, CDR2 FQNEAQ. The CDR3 DNA is TGTGCCAGCAGCTTAGAAGGCAGGGCGGCTCAGCCCCAGCATTTT. Its protein is CASSLEGRAAQPQHF.

The V gene is TRBV6-5, the J gene TRBJ1-1; D unresolved. CDR3 length: 12 residues. Germline lookup yields CDR1 MNHEY and CDR2 SVGAGI. With 5 bases removed from V and 11 bases from J, the gap between germline ends came to 15 bases. The CDR3 here is CASSTPPGRAFF. CDR3 nucleotides: TGTGCCAGCAGTACGCCCCCAGGTCGGGCTTTCTTT.

This chain joins TRBV7-2 and TRBJ2-5; D gene uncertain. The CDR3 runs to 14 residues. Germline CDR1 is SGHTA and CDR2 is FQGNSA. V was pared by 2 bases and J by 5 bases, with 12 bases between. CDR3 residues: CASSLSISQETQYF. DNA of the CDR3: TGTGCCAGCAGCTTAAGTATCTCCCAGGAGACCCAGTACTTC.

The chain has TRBV2 and TRBJ1-3; tentatively, D is TRBD1 (5 bases). The CDR3 length is 14 residues. V was trimmed by 6 bases and J by 3 bases, leaving 12 bases between them. Germline V lookup: CDR1 SNHLY, CDR2 FYNNEI. As DNA, the CDR3 is TGTGCCAGCAGACAGACCGGGGGTGGAAACACCATATATTTT. It translates to CASRQTGGGNTIYF. The full variable domain, rest sourced from reference TRBV2 and TRBJ1-3, is EPEVTQTPSHQVTQMGQEVILRCVPISNHLYFYWYRQILGQKVEFLVSFYNNEISEKSEIFDDQFSVERPDGSNFTLKIRSTKLEDSAMYFCASRQTGGGNTIYFGEGSWLTVV.

The chain links TRBV24-1 to TRBJ1-2; D possibly corresponds to TRBD1 (6 bases). The germline CDR1 and CDR2 sequences are KGHDR and SFDVKD. The V end lost 2 bases, the J end lost 6 bases, and 15 bases lay between the germline ends. CDR3 length equals 15 residues. The CDR3 DNA is TGTGCCACCAGTGATTCCTCGGGCAGGGGAAATGGCTACACCTTC. Its translation is CATSDSSGRGNGYTF.

The chain has TRBV5-1 and TRBJ2-3; D remains ambiguous. The CDR3 sequence is 15 residues long. With 0 bases removed from V and 0 bases from J, the gap between germline ends came to 8 bases. Germline CDR1 SGHRS, CDR2 YFSETQ. CDR3 coding DNA: TGCGCCAGCAGCTTGGACGGTACTAGCACAGATACGCAGTATTTT. This encodes CASSLDGTSTDTQYF.

This sequence joins TRBV2 and TRBJ2-7; 8 bases are a match to TRBD1. This CDR3 comprises 15 residues. After removal of 5 bases from V and 2 bases from J, the junction contained 8 bases not matched to a gene. Germline V gene lookup returns CDR1 SNHLY and CDR2 FYNNEI. CDR3 region: CASSLDRGATYEQYF. The CDR3 nucleotides are TGTGCCAGCAGTCTCGACAGGGGAGCGACCTACGAGCAGTACTTC.

The V and J genes are TRBV7-9 and TRBJ2-7; 9 nucleotides align to TRBD1. The CDR3 consists of 15 residues. Trimming took 5 bases from V and 2 from J; bases not matched to a gene: 7. Germline CDR1 and CDR2: SEHNR and FQNEAQ (reference sequence). The CDR3 here is CASSPGTGYPYEQYF. The CDR3 coding sequence is TGTGCCAGCAGCCCGGGGACAGGGTACCCCTACGAGCAGTACTTC. The complete variable domain, with remaining parts taken from reference TRBV7-9 and TRBJ2-7, reads DTGVSQNPRHKITKRGQNVTFRCDPISEHNRLYWYRQTLGQGPEFLTYFQNEAQLEKSRLLSDRFSAERPKGSFSTLEIQRTEQGDSAMYLCASSPGTGYPYEQYFGPGTRLTVT.

The gene calls are TRBV5-1 and TRBJ1-2; tentatively, D is TRBD1 (5 bases). Trimming shortened V by 2 bases and J by 6 bases, and 8 bases separated the two germline ends. The CDR3 covers 12 residues. Looked up from germline, CDR1 is SGHRS and CDR2 is YFSETQ. CDR3 in DNA: TGCGCCAGCAGCTTAGTACAGGATGGCTACACCTTC. Protein product: CASSLVQDGYTF.

J is TRBJ1-1 and V is TRBV6-5, with a tentative D call TRBD1 (5 bases). The V gene lost 0 bases and the J gene lost 12 bases, with 14 bases spanning the gap. CDR3 size: 13 residues. Germline V gene lookup returns CDR1 MNHEY and CDR2 SVGAGI. For the CDR3, the DNA is TGTGCCAGCAGTTACTCGATCGGGGGGGTAACTTTCTTT. It encodes CASSYSIGGVTFF.

The CDR3 loop reads CASSTRGGLYEQYF. CDR3 DNA sequence: TGCGCCAGCTCAACCCGCGGGGGCTTATACGAGCAGTACTTC. V and J are TRBV5-1 and TRBJ2-7; the D gene is possibly TRBD2 (7 bases). The V gene's germline CDR1 is SGHRS and CDR2 YFSETQ. V was pared by 7 bases and J by 4 bases, with 18 bases between. The CDR3 is 14 amino acids.

The chain joins TRBV19 to TRBJ1-5; 7 bases are a match to TRBD1. This CDR3 has 15 residues. Trimming at V came to 6 bases and at J to 1 base, leaving 6 bases not matched to a gene. In germline, CDR1 is LNHDA, CDR2 SQIVND (reference sequence). CDR3 sequence (DNA): TGTGCCAGTAGATCCAGGGGGACCAGCAATCAGCCCCAGCATTTT. It codes for CASRSRGTSNQPQHF.

V is TRBV11-1 and J is TRBJ2-1; 13 bases fit TRBD2. V dropped 5 bases and J dropped 7; count of bases not matched to a gene: 8. The CDR3 is 16 amino acids. Germline CDR1 and CDR2: SGHAT and FQDESV (reference sequence). The CDR3 here is CASSIWTSGRNNEQFF. The CDR3 bases are TGTGCCAGCAGCATCTGGACTAGCGGGAGAAATAATGAGCAGTTCTTC.

The J gene is TRBJ1-3, the V gene TRBV24-1; TRBD1 matches at 8 bases. CDR3 size: 15 residues. The ends lost 3 bases at V and 2 bases at J; junction bases unmatched: 2. CDR1 and CDR2 from the germline V gene are KGHDR and SFDVKD. The DNA of the CDR3 is TGTGCCACCAGTGATAGGACAGGGCCTGGAAACACCATATATTTT. Translating gives CATSDRTGPGNTIYF.

The rearrangement links TRBV29-1 to TRBJ2-7, with 9 bases identical to TRBD1. This CDR3 has 13 residues. Germline CDR1 SQVTM, CDR2 ANQGSEA. V lost 7 bases and J lost 4; bases outside the gene matches: 8. CDR3 protein: CSAAGTGPYEQYF. Here the CDR3 DNA reads TGCAGCGCCGCCGGGACAGGGCCGTACGAGCAGTACTTC.